These 29 T cell receptor beta chains were sequenced from one sample in a study of blood T cell repertoires in COVID-19. The repertoire was sequenced with immunoSEQ multiplex PCR; TCRdb's copy has only in-frame clones and lacks some. The data show tens of thousands of clones, around 90% seen once. Input material: peripheral blood. The receptors originated from an elderly woman with active or convalescent COVID-19.

This rearrangement joins TRBV4-1 to TRBJ2-7; 10 bases match TRBD2. This CDR3 contains 18 residues. Germline CDR1 reads MGHRA; CDR2 reads YSYEKL. Trimming cost V 2 bases and J 4 bases; bases outside gene matches: 14. The CDR3 loop is CASSQRLAGAPADYEQYF. Written as DNA, the CDR3 is TGCGCCAGCAGCCAACGACTAGCGGGCGCTCCGGCCGATTACGAGCAGTACTTC.

This clone occurred once. CDR3 amino acids: CASSFSGGYNEQFF. The CDR3 bases are TGTGCCAGCAGCTTTTCGGGGGGCTACAATGAGCAGTTCTTC. The gene calls are TRBV11-3 and TRBJ2-1; 7 bases are a match to TRBD2. The CDR3 is 14 residues long. The V gene end was trimmed by 3 bases and the J gene end by 3 bases; junction bases not matched to a gene: 2. The V gene's germline CDR1 is SGHNT and CDR2 YENEEA. The variable domain in full, completed from reference TRBV11-3 and TRBJ2-1, reads EAGVVQSPRYKIIEKKQPVAFWCNPISGHNTLYWYLQNLGQGPELLIRYENEEAVDDSQLPKDRFSAERLKGVDSTLKIQPAELGDSAVYLCASSFSGGYNEQFFGPGTRLTVL.

This clone has more than one count but fewer than ten. The rearrangement joins TRBV18 to TRBJ1-1, with D possibly matching TRBD1 (6 bases). The germline CDR1 and CDR2 sequences are KGHSH and LQKENI. Trimming shortened V by 3 bases and J by 1 base, and 6 bases separated the two germline ends. The CDR3 is 13 residues long. CDR3 bases: TGTGCCAGCTCACCGGGACAGAACACTGAAGCTTTCTTT. This encodes CASSPGQNTEAFF.

V usage is TRBV30 and J usage is TRBJ1-2, with 7 bases aligning to TRBD1. The germline gives CDR1 GTSNPN, CDR2 SVGIG (reference sequence). The V gene end was trimmed by 0 bases and the J gene end by 4 bases; junction bases not matched to a gene: 8. The CDR3 is 15 residues long. DNA of the CDR3: TGTGCCTGGAGTGTACGTGCAGGGGGTGGCTATGGCTACACCTTC. Translation: CAWSVRAGGGYGYTF.

This clone appeared a single time. The chain uses TRBV2 and TRBJ1-5; 7 bases align to TRBD1. The trim removed 8 bases at V and 5 bases at J, leaving 9 bases unmatched. CDR3 length equals 14 residues. Germline values: CDR1 SNHLY, CDR2 FYNNEI. For the CDR3, the DNA is TGTGCCAGCGCCACAGGGGTCGGTGATCAGCCCCAGCATTTT. Protein product: CASATGVGDQPQHF. Drawing the rest from reference TRBV2 and TRBJ1-5, the complete variable domain is EPEVTQTPSHQVTQMGQEVILRCVPISNHLYFYWYRQILGQKVEFLVSFYNNEISEKSEIFDDQFSVERPDGSNFTLKIRSTKLEDSAMYFCASATGVGDQPQHFGDGTRLSIL.

The V and J genes are TRBV3-1 (or the pseudogene TRBV3-2) and TRBJ1-2, with 8 bases that match TRBD1. CDR1 is LGHDT, CDR2 YNNKEL, per germline (reference sequence). CDR3 length equals 13 residues. After removal of 1 base from V and 9 bases from J, the junction contained 4 bases not matched to a gene. The chain's CDR3 is CASSQGQGHRYTF. The CDR3 nucleotides are TGTGCCAGCAGCCAAGGACAGGGGCATCGCTACACCTTC.

V is TRBV11-3 and J is TRBJ2-5; TRBD2 agrees at 8 bases. CDR1 and CDR2 (germline): SGHNT, YENEEA. With 1 base clipped from V and 1 base from J, the junction kept 2 bases outside the gene matches. CDR3 size: 15 residues. This CDR3 reads CASSLGRGVQETQYF. The CDR3, as DNA: TGTGCCAGCAGCTTAGGGCGGGGGGTCCAAGAGACCCAGTACTTC.

The chain recombines TRBV5-5 with TRBJ2-7; D uncertain. V was clipped by 5 bases and J by 2 bases, with 26 bases between them. Germline V gives CDR1 SGHKS, CDR2 YYEKEE (reference sequence). The CDR3 has 18 amino acids. The CDR3 sequence: CASRPPLGQPNPPYEQYF. CDR3 sequence (DNA): TGTGCCAGCAGACCGCCCCTCGGTCAACCTAACCCTCCCTACGAGCAGTACTTC.

This chain links TRBV6-5 with TRBJ1-5; 10 nucleotides line up with TRBD1. CDR1 MNHEY and CDR2 SVGAGI come from the germline V gene. CDR3 length: 15 amino acids. J lost 9 bases, V lost 6 bases, and 11 bases had no gene match. The CDR3 loop is CASSPTGGDRPPQHF. As DNA, the CDR3 is TGTGCCAGCAGCCCGACAGGGGGCGACCGCCCGCCCCAGCATTTT.

The V and J genes are TRBV7-2 and TRBJ2-5, with D maybe TRBD2 (6 bases). The length of the CDR3 is 14 residues. Per the germline V gene, CDR1 is SGHTA and CDR2 is FQGNSA. V gave up 5 bases and J gave up 1 base, with 11 bases separating them. CDR3 nucleotide sequence: TGTGCCAGCAGCCTCGGGACTGTCCAAGAGACCCAGTACTTC. As protein: CASSLGTVQETQYF.

The chain joins TRBV29-1 to TRBJ1-6; 7 positions match TRBD1. CDR3 size: 13 residues. Trimming took 6 bases from V and 5 from J; bases not matched to a gene: 4. Germline CDR1 and CDR2: SQVTM and ANQGSEA. The CDR3 sequence: CSVATGDNSPLHF. CDR3 coding DNA: TGCAGCGTCGCAACAGGGGATAATTCACCCCTCCACTTT.

This chain links TRBV5-1 with TRBJ2-5; perhaps TRBD2 as D (5 bases). Trimming removed 4 bases from V and 1 base from J, with 14 bases in between. CDR1 SGHRS and CDR2 YFSETQ come from the germline V gene. CDR3 size: 15 residues. The CDR3 protein is CASSPSTTAQETQYF. DNA of the CDR3: TGCGCCAGCAGCCCGTCGACTACGGCCCAAGAGACCCAGTACTTC.

The chain uses TRBV28 and TRBJ2-1; perhaps TRBD2 as D (5 bases). CDR1 and CDR2 from the germline V gene are MDHEN and SYDVKM. V was clipped by 3 bases and J by 1 base, with 10 bases between them. This CDR3 contains 15 residues. CDR3 residues: CASSFVLGSYNEQFF. The CDR3 DNA sequence: TGTGCCAGCAGTTTTGTACTAGGGTCCTACAATGAGCAGTTCTTC.

This clone was seen just once. This chain uses TRBV7-2 with TRBJ2-7, with 8 bases matching TRBD2. V was clipped by 0 bases and J by 2 bases; unmatched bases: 6. The CDR3 sequence is 16 residues long. Germline V gives CDR1 SGHTA, CDR2 FQGNSA. The CDR3 region has the DNA TGTGCCAGCAGCTTAGCTGGCGGGGGGACACCCTACGAGCAGTACTTC. It specifies CASSLAGGGTPYEQYF.

The genes are TRBV10-3 and TRBJ2-7; 8 bases match TRBD2. Unmatched junction bases numbered 3, after V lost 8 bases and J lost 3 bases. Germline assignment: CDR1 ENHRY and CDR2 SYGVKD. This CDR3 has 12 amino acids. In nucleotides, the CDR3 is TGTGCCATCCGGGCGGGGGGCTACGAGCAGTACTTC. This sequence encodes CAIRAGGYEQYF.

The gene calls are TRBV4-3 and TRBJ2-2; TRBD1 is a possible D gene (5 bases). Trimming took 0 bases from V and 5 from J, leaving 10 bases between them. Germline lookup yields CDR1 LGHNA and CDR2 YSLEER. The CDR3 length is 15 residues. The CDR3 sequence is CASSQEGRVTGELFF. The CDR3 DNA follows: TGCGCCAGCAGCCAAGAAGGCAGGGTGACCGGGGAGCTGTTTTTT.

About this clone itself: Mismatch with germline at one junction end may stem from a read error. The genes are TRBV14 and TRBJ2-5, with unresolved D. The CDR3 length is 15 residues. Germline values: CDR1 SGHDN, CDR2 FVKESK. The CDR3 DNA follows: TGTGCCAGCAGCCGCATACCAGGATTTCAAGAGACCCGGTACTTC. Its translation is CASSRIPGFQETRYF. Full variable domain (remainder filled in from reference TRBV14 and TRBJ2-5): EAGVTQFPSHSVIEKGQTVTLRCDPISGHDNLYWYRRVMGKEIKFLLHFVKESKQDESGMPNNRFLAERTGGTYSTLKVQPAELEDSGVYFCASSRIPGFQETRYFGPGTRLLVL.

The chain links TRBV6-5 to TRBJ1-5, with TRBD1 matching over 9 bases. CDR1 is MNHEY, CDR2 SVGAGI, per germline. This CDR3 has 15 residues. V was clipped by 6 bases and J by 2 bases; unmatched bases: 5. The CDR3 spells CASRGDRERNQPQHF. DNA for the CDR3: TGTGCCAGCAGAGGGGACAGGGAACGCAATCAGCCCCAGCATTTT.

To note about this clone: Other DNA sequences in the sample encode the same CDR3. This chain joins TRBV7-2 and TRBJ1-3; 9 bases align to TRBD1. V was pared by 3 bases and J by 0 bases, with 3 bases of the junction left unmatched. Germline V gene data show CDR1 as SGHTA and CDR2 as FQGNSA. This CDR3 contains 16 residues. The CDR3 DNA reads as TGTGCCAGCAGCTTGACAGGGGGGAGCTCTGGAAACACCATATATTTT. It codes for CASSLTGGSSGNTIYF.

This clone was seen just once. The rearrangement joins TRBV2 to TRBJ1-4; D gene unclear. Trimming removed 1 base from V and 0 bases from J, with 9 bases in between. The CDR3 covers 16 residues. In germline, CDR1 is SNHLY, CDR2 FYNNEI. The CDR3, as DNA: TGTGCCAGCAGTGAAGTAATGGCTGCAACTAATGAAAAACTGTTTTTT. It yields the protein CASSEVMAATNEKLFF. The full variable domain, its missing parts supplied by reference TRBV2 and TRBJ1-4, is EPEVTQTPSHQVTQMGQEVILRCVPISNHLYFYWYRQILGQKVEFLVSFYNNEISEKSEIFDDQFSVERPDGSNFTLKIRSTKLEDSAMYFCASSEVMAATNEKLFFGSGTQLSVL.

The chain employs TRBV12-3 or TRBV12-4 and TRBJ1-1, with no clear D. V lost 1 base to trimming and J lost 11 bases, with 14 bases between them. The CDR3 runs 13 residues. CDR3 DNA: TGTGCCAGCAGTTTAGGCTCTTTGAGCCTCGCTTTCTTT. Protein: CASSLGSLSLAFF.

The gene calls are TRBV24-1 and TRBJ1-5, with D hard to call. Trimming took 3 bases from V and 4 from J, leaving 6 bases between them. This CDR3 region has 13 residues. Germline CDR1 reads KGHDR; CDR2 reads SFDVKD. The CDR3: CATSDRSNQPQHF. The DNA of the CDR3 is TGTGCCACCAGTGATCGGTCAAATCAGCCCCAGCATTTT.

V and J are TRBV9 and TRBJ1-4; D gene uncertain. Germline V lookup: CDR1 SGDLS, CDR2 YYNGEE. V lost 4 bases and J lost 3, with 10 bases in between. This CDR3 region has 14 residues. DNA for the CDR3: TGTGCCAGCAGCATAGGTCTCTCTAATGAAAAACTGTTTTTT. This gives the protein CASSIGLSNEKLFF.

The chain joins TRBV4-3 to TRBJ1-4, with D maybe TRBD1 (5 bases). Germline V lookup: CDR1 LGHNA, CDR2 YSLEER. The CDR3 totals 16 residues. Trimming cost V 0 bases and J 6 bases, with 14 bases left between them. CDR3 region: CASSQDQAGGYEKLFF. The DNA of the CDR3 is TGCGCCAGCAGCCAAGATCAGGCGGGGGGATATGAAAAACTGTTTTTT.

This chain links TRBV5-1 with TRBJ2-1; a possible D gene is TRBD2 (5 bases). V was trimmed by 1 base and J by 0 bases, leaving 14 bases between them. CDR1 and CDR2 (germline): SGHRS, YFSETQ. CDR3 length equals 17 residues. The CDR3 nucleotides read TGCGCCAGCAGCTTGCATGAGAGGGCGAGCTCCTACAATGAGCAGTTCTTC. It codes for CASSLHERASSYNEQFF.

This clone was observed once. The J gene is TRBJ2-1, the V gene TRBV18; 8 bases match TRBD2. Germline V gene sequence: CDR1 KGHSH, CDR2 LQKENI. V lost 2 bases and J lost 7; bases outside the gene matches: 7. CDR3 length: 15 residues. CDR3 region: CASSPVRGGTNEQFF. CDR3 nucleotides: TGTGCCAGCTCACCAGTCCGCGGGGGGACAAATGAGCAGTTCTTC.

This clone was counted a single time. The J gene is TRBJ2-7, the V gene TRBV3-1 (or the pseudogene TRBV3-2); TRBD2 agrees at 8 bases. The CDR3 consists of 15 residues. V was clipped by 4 bases and J by 6 bases; unmatched bases: 11. Germline V CDR1 and CDR2: LGHDT, YNNKEL (reference sequence). The CDR3 sequence is CASSPSRGGVSEQYF. The CDR3 region has the DNA TGTGCCAGCAGCCCCTCACGGGGGGGAGTTTCCGAGCAGTACTTC.

The V call is TRBV24-1, the J call TRBJ2-3, with TRBD2 matching over 10 bases. Per the germline V gene, CDR1 is KGHDR and CDR2 is SFDVKD. The CDR3 contains 15 residues. The ends lost 4 bases at V and 4 bases at J; junction bases unmatched: 4. This CDR3 reads CATSDPLAGADTQYF. The CDR3 nucleotides read TGTGCCACCAGTGACCCTCTAGCGGGAGCAGATACGCAGTATTTT.

The chain couples TRBV6-2 or TRBV6-3 to TRBJ2-1, with TRBD1 matching 10 bases. The germline gives CDR1 MNHEY, CDR2 SVGEGT. V gave up 5 bases and J gave up 9 bases; unmatched junction bases: 10. This CDR3 is 15 amino acids long. The CDR3 coding sequence is TGTGCCAGCAGTGATCCGGGACAGGGGATTTTTGAGCAGTTCTTC. Translation gives CASSDPGQGIFEQFF.